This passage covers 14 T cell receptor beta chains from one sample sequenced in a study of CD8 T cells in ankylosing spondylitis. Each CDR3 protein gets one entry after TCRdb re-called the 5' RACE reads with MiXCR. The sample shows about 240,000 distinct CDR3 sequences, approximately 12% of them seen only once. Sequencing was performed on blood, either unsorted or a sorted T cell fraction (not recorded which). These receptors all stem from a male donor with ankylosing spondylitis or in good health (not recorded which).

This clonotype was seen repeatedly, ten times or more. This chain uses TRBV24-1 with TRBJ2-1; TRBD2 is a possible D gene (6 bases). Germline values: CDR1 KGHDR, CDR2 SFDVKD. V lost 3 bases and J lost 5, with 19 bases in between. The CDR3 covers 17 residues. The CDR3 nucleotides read TGTGCCACCAGTGATATTCCCCGAGGAGGGTTCAACAATGAGCAGTTCTTC. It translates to CATSDIPRGGFNNEQFF.

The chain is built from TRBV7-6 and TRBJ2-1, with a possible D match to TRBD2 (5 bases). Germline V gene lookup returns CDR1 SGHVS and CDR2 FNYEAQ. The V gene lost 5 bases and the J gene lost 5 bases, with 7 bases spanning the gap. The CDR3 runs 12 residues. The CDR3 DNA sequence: TGTGCCAGCAGCCGGGGTGACAATGAGCAGTTCTTC. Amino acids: CASSRGDNEQFF.

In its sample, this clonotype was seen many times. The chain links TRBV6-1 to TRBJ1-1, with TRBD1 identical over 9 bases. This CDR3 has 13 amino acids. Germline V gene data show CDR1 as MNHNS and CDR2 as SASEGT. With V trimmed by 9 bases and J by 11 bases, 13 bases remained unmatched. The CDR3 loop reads CASRTGDVPRAFF. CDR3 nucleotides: TGTGCCAGTCGGACAGGGGACGTTCCAAGGGCTTTCTTT.

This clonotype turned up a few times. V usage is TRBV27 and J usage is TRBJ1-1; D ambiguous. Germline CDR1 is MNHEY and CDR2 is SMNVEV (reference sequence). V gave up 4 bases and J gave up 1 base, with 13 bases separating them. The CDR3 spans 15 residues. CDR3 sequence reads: CASSSYGRANTEAFF. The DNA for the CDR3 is TGTGCCAGCAGTTCTTATGGACGGGCGAACACTGAAGCTTTCTTT.

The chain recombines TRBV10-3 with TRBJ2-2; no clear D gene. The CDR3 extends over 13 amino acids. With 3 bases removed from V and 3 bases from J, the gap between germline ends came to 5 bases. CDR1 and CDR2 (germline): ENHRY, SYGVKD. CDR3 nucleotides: TGTGCCATCAGTGAAGTCCACACCGGGGAGCTGTTTTTT. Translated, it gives CAISEVHTGELFF.

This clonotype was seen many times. CDR3 DNA sequence: TGTGCCAGCAGGCCAACCGGACAGGGGGGTTATCAGCCCCAGCATTTT. It is translated as CASRPTGQGGYQPQHF. The gene calls are TRBV27 and TRBJ1-5, with 10 bases aligning to TRBD1. The germline gives CDR1 MNHEY, CDR2 SMNVEV (reference sequence). This CDR3 is built from 16 residues. J was trimmed by 5 bases and V by 6 bases; bases with no gene match: 10.

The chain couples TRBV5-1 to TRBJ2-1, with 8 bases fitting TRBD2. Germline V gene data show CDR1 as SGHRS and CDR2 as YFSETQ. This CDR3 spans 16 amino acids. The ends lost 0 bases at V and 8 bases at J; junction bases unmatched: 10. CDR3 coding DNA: TGCGCCAGCAGCTTGGCCTATATGACTAGCGCTCATGAGCAGTTCTTC. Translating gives CASSLAYMTSAHEQFF. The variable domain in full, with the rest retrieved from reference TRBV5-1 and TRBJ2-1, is KAGVTQTPRYLIKTRGQQVTLSCSPISGHRSVSWYQQTPGQGLQFLFEYFSETQRNKGNFPGRFSGRQFSNSRSEMNVSTLELGDSALYLCASSLAYMTSAHEQFFGPGTRLTVL.

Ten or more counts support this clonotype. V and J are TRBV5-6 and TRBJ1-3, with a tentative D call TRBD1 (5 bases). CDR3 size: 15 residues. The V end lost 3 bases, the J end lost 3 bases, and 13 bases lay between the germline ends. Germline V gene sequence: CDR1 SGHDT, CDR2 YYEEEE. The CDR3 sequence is CASSSGTKGGNTIYF. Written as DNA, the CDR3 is TGTGCCAGCAGCTCCGGGACCAAGGGTGGAAACACCATATATTTT.

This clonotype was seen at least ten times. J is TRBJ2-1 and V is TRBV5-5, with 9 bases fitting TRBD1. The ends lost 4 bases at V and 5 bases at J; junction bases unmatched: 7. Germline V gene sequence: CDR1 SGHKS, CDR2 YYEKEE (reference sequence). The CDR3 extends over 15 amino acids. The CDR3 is CASSPRDRDHNEQFF. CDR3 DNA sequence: TGTGCCAGCAGCCCTCGGGACAGGGACCACAATGAGCAGTTCTTC.

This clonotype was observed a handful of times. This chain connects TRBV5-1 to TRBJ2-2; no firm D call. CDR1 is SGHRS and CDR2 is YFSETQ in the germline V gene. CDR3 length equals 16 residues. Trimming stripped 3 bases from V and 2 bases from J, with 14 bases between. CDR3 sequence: CASSSGILDNTGELFF. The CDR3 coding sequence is TGCGCCAGCAGCTCTGGCATACTTGACAACACCGGGGAGCTGTTTTTT.

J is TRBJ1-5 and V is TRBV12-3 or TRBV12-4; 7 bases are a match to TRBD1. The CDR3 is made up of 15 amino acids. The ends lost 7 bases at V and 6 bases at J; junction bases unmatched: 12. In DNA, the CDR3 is TGTGCCAGCAATATTATCAGGGGGGCTCCTCAGCCCCAGCATTTT. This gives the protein CASNIIRGAPQPQHF.

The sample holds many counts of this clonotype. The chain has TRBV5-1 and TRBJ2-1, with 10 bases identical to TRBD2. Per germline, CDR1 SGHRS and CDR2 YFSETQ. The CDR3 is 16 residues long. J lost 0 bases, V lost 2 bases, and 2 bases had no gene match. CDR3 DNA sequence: TGCGCCAGCAGCTTTTTAGCGGGAGGCTCCTACAATGAGCAGTTCTTC. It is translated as CASSFLAGGSYNEQFF.

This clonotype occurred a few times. CDR3 nucleotides: TGTGCCAGCAGCTTAGCCCAGGGGATGTCCACCGGGGAGCTGTTTTTT. Protein product: CASSLAQGMSTGELFF. The chain recombines TRBV7-9 with TRBJ2-2; a possible D gene is TRBD1 (6 bases). The CDR3 covers 16 residues. CDR1 is SEHNR and CDR2 is FQNEAQ in the germline V gene (reference sequence). Trimming left V 0 bases short and J 4 bases short, with 12 bases between.

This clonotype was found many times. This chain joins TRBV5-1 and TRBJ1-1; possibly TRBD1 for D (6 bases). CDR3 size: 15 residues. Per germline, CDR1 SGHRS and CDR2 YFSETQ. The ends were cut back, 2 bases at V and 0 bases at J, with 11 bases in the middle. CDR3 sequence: CASSLGGGLNTEAFF. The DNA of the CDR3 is TGCGCCAGCAGCTTAGGGGGAGGATTGAACACTGAAGCTTTCTTT.